Presented here are 7 T cell receptor beta chains from one specimen sequenced in a study of monozygotic twins with inflammatory bowel disease. TCRdb reprocessed the 5' RACE reads and reports one entry per CDR3 protein, with no DNA. The sample's table shows 400,000 or so distinct CDR3 sequences. The sample consisted of blood. The receptors shown here come from a human donor with ulcerative colitis or Crohn's disease, or a healthy co-twin of an affected twin (not recorded which).

V and J are TRBV30 and TRBJ2-3. CDR3 size: 13 residues. Germline loops: CDR1 GTSNPN, CDR2 SVGIG (reference sequence). This CDR3 reads CAWSVVSTDTQYF. Looking up the rest from reference TRBV30 and TRBJ2-3 gives the full variable domain: SQTIHQWPATLVQPVGSPLSLECTVEGTSNPNLYWYRQAAGRGLQLLFYSVGIGQISSEVPQNLSASRPQDRQFILSSKKLLLSDSGFYLCAWSVVSTDTQYFGPGTRLTVL.

This chain connects TRBV4-3 to TRBJ1-4. CDR3 length: 15 residues. Germline CDR1 and CDR2: LGHNA and YSLEER. The CDR3: CASSLSVRANEKLFF.

This chain connects TRBV7-2 to TRBJ2-2; TCRdb indicates TRBD2, and absent DNA this call remains unverified. Germline CDR1 reads SGHTA; CDR2 reads FQGNSA. The length of the CDR3 is 16 residues. CDR3 in amino acids: CASGSILAGGTGELFF.

This rearrangement joins TRBV30 to TRBJ1-5. Germline CDR1 and CDR2: GTSNPN and SVGIG (reference sequence). This CDR3 comprises 14 residues. The CDR3 here is CAWSVLSSNQPQHF.

This chain connects TRBV7-2 to TRBJ2-7; the D call from TCRdb, TRBD1, cannot be confirmed without DNA. CDR3 length equals 17 residues. Germline V lookup: CDR1 SGHTA, CDR2 FQGNSA. The CDR3: CASSYSAGTHSSYEQYF.

The gene calls are TRBV9 and TRBJ2-7; with no DNA, the TCRdb D assignment of TRBD2 cannot be verified. This CDR3 is 13 amino acids long. CDR1 is SGDLS and CDR2 is YYNGEE in the germline V gene. The CDR3 loop reads CASSVGTSGEQYF.

The chain is built from TRBV6-5 and TRBJ1-1. Germline V gene data show CDR1 as MNHEY and CDR2 as SVGAGI. This CDR3 spans 17 amino acids. The CDR3 is CASSYSRSQVIHTEAFF.